This record concerns one T cell receptor beta chain sequence. Its cognate antigen is unknown. The investigators amplified TCR beta CDR3 regions from RNA transcripts. RT-PCR in the first round (using the HTBI primer set) targeted the TCR CDR3. From the multiplex PCR reads, TCRdb called clonotypes with MiXCR, one entry per CDR3 protein. The data hold approximately 420,000 distinct CDR3 sequences, with around 13% observed a single time. The PBMCs had their origin in 10 ml of fresh peripheral blood. V gave up 5 bases and J gave up 5 bases; unmatched junction bases: 8. Germline V gene data show CDR1 as SQVTM and CDR2 as ANQGSEA. This CDR3 spans 13 amino acids. These data come from a study of T cells in Graves' hyperthyroidism and ophthalmopathy. Study outcomes and limitations: Among thyroid clonotypes expanded above 0.001, most also appeared in blood. Ophthalmopathy was separated from stable hyperthyroidism by a 13 V-J model.

Sequences were obtained from blood. The origin of this receptor is a woman under 30 with Graves' hyperthyroidism. V gene TRBV29-1 combines with J gene TRBJ1-1; 7 positions agree with TRBD1. The CDR3 sequence: CSVQQGVTTEAFF. CDR3 nucleotides: TGCAGCGTTCAGCAGGGGGTAACTACTGAAGCTTTCTTT.